The T cell receptor (beta chain) under discussion was sequenced for a study of shared clonotypes between healthy human individuals. Study-level points and caveats: Represented diversity (both genetic and exposure-history) was limited by the small number of donors. Deeper or shallower sequencing was expected to change how clonotypes are shared among donors.

The ends were cut back, 6 bases at V and 7 bases at J, with 16 bases in the middle. Germline CDR1 MNHEY, CDR2 SVGAGI. The length of the CDR3 is 13 residues. Only in-frame clones appear in the TCRdb table, and some are missing; sequencing was by immunoSEQ multiplex PCR. The sample consists of about 2.4 million clones, roughly 93% of them appearing once. A split of CD4+ cells into CD45RA+ naive and CD45RA-negative memory subsets was performed. Of note for this clone: The antigen is not known.

The receptor was derived from a man aged 18 to 29 in good health. Some clones in this sample may be carry-over from other donors' samples. Sequencing used naive CD4+ T cells from PBMCs. Sample subset: CD45RA+ positively selected. This sequence joins TRBV6-5 and TRBJ2-7, with D perhaps TRBD1 (6 bases). CDR3 nucleotide sequence: TGTGCCAGCAGCCCACAGGGAAGAGGGGAGCAGTACTTC. Its protein product is CASSPQGRGEQYF.